Listed below are T cell receptor beta chains from one sample, sequenced in a study of early T cells in non-severe SARS-CoV-2 infection. TCRdb re-derived calls from the 5' RACE reads in MiXCR, one entry per CDR3 protein. The sample holds approximately 50,000 distinct CDR3 sequences, around 10% seen once. The sequenced sample was whole blood, obtained at baseline. All receptors derive from an adult who was a healthcare worker with PCR-confirmed SARS-CoV-2 infection or an uninfected control (not recorded which). Both conserved end residues are part of each CDR3. Each record gives: J gene, V gene, CDR3 protein.

j_gene: TRBJ2-1
v_gene: TRBV27
CDR3aa: CASFRLDVPNEQFF

j_gene: TRBJ2-7
v_gene: TRBV18
CDR3aa: CASSRGASGIYEQYF

j_gene: TRBJ1-5
v_gene: TRBV6-1
CDR3aa: CASSAMGQPNQPQHF

j_gene: TRBJ1-2
v_gene: TRBV5-1
CDR3aa: CASSLEANYGYTF

j_gene: TRBJ2-5
v_gene: TRBV7-8
CDR3aa: CASTLNRGTFGQRQETQYF

j_gene: TRBJ2-1
v_gene: TRBV7-2
CDR3aa: CASSSLAGDLEEQFF

j_gene: TRBJ2-3
v_gene: TRBV7-2
CDR3aa: CASTLVPDTQYF

j_gene: TRBJ2-5
v_gene: TRBV11-2
CDR3aa: CASSLGTSLYQETQYF

j_gene: TRBJ2-7
v_gene: TRBV3-1
CDR3aa: CASSQTFEQYF

j_gene: TRBJ2-1
v_gene: TRBV7-8
CDR3aa: CASKASGSWNEQFF

j_gene: TRBJ2-3
v_gene: TRBV18
CDR3aa: CASSRSGTSGRARSPDTQYF

j_gene: TRBJ1-1
v_gene: TRBV5-1
CDR3aa: CASSLGQGLMNTEAFF

j_gene: TRBJ2-7
v_gene: TRBV20-1
CDR3aa: CSAREGASFLYEQYF

j_gene: TRBJ2-7
v_gene: TRBV12-3/TRBV12-4
CDR3aa: CASSFGGRAGYEQYF

j_gene: TRBJ2-1
v_gene: TRBV4-2
CDR3aa: CASSQGDRIMDEQFF

j_gene: TRBJ1-2
v_gene: TRBV28
CDR3aa: CVAGGPTVVYGYTF

j_gene: TRBJ2-7
v_gene: TRBV3-1
CDR3aa: CASSPRRLSPEQYF

j_gene: TRBJ1-3
v_gene: TRBV5-1
CDR3aa: CASSLEHSGNTIYF

j_gene: TRBJ1-6
v_gene: TRBV6-5
CDR3aa: CASSYRGTDNSPLHF

j_gene: TRBJ2-1
v_gene: TRBV6-2/TRBV6-3
CDR3aa: CASSYSSYLSNEQFF

j_gene: TRBJ2-7
v_gene: TRBV12-3/TRBV12-4
CDR3aa: CASGRPGLADTYEQYF

j_gene: TRBJ2-1
v_gene: TRBV7-2
CDR3aa: CASSFYLNEQFF